These 22 T cell receptor beta chains originate from one sample sequenced in a study of shared clonotypes between healthy human individuals. Using immunoSEQ multiplex PCR, the repertoire was profiled, and TCRdb retains in-frame clones only, with some absent. The repertoire includes some 510,000 clones, around 79% of them detected once, and roughly 13% sits in the top ten. The specimen was PBMCs. All receptors come from a middle-aged woman in good health. Some clones in this sample may be carry-over from other donors' samples.

This clone was seen a handful of times. CDR3 protein: CASSTDGRLYNEQFF. The CDR3, as DNA: TGTGCCAGTAGTACCGACGGCAGGCTTTACAATGAGCAGTTCTTC. V gene TRBV19 combines with J gene TRBJ2-1, with D hard to call. CDR1 LNHDA and CDR2 SQIVND come from the germline V gene (reference sequence). V was clipped by 4 bases and J by 4 bases, with 14 bases between them. The CDR3 runs 15 residues.

The chain has TRBV6-1 and TRBJ1-2; a possible D gene is TRBD1 (6 bases). In germline, CDR1 is MNHNS, CDR2 SASEGT. There are 16 residues in the CDR3. V lost 3 bases and J 2 bases, leaving 16 bases between the germline ends. For the CDR3, the DNA is TGTGCCAGCAGTGAGGACAGCACTAGGGTCAACTATGGCTACACCTTC. Translating gives CASSEDSTRVNYGYTF.

The genes are TRBV5-1 and TRBJ1-5; 8 bases fit TRBD1. The CDR3 consists of 15 residues. Germline V gene lookup returns CDR1 SGHRS and CDR2 YFSETQ. Trimming removed 0 bases from V and 5 bases from J; junction bases left unmatched: 4. The CDR3 protein is CASSLDSGGDQPQHF. The DNA of the CDR3 is TGCGCCAGCAGCTTGGATTCAGGGGGCGATCAGCCCCAGCATTTT.

V is TRBV7-9 and J is TRBJ2-3, with D perhaps being TRBD1 or TRBD2 (6 bases each). CDR1 SEHNR and CDR2 FQNEAQ come from the germline V gene (reference sequence). The CDR3 contains 12 residues. V lost 5 bases to trimming and J lost 4 bases, with 7 bases between them. The CDR3 nucleotides are TGTGCCAGCAGCAGGGGGGCAGATACGCAGTATTTT. This gives the protein CASSRGADTQYF. Based on the CDR3 plus reference TRBV7-9 and TRBJ2-3, the full variable domain is DTGVSQNPRHKITKRGQNVTFRCDPISEHNRLYWYRQTLGQGPEFLTYFQNEAQLEKSRLLSDRFSAERPKGSFSTLEIQRTEQGDSAMYLCASSRGADTQYFGPGTRLTVL.

The chain uses TRBV6-4 and TRBJ2-1; a weak D match, TRBD2 (6 bases). Looked up from germline, CDR1 is MRHNA and CDR2 is SNTAGT. This CDR3 contains 18 residues. Trimming pared 4 bases from V and 0 bases from J, leaving 19 bases between. The CDR3 here is CASSVGLTSISSYNEQFF. CDR3 in DNA: TGTGCCAGCAGTGTGGGACTGACATCAATCAGCTCCTACAATGAGCAGTTCTTC.

The gene calls are TRBV6-5 and TRBJ2-5; D is perhaps TRBD1 or TRBD2 (5 bases each). The CDR3 length is 14 residues. Germline CDR1 is MNHEY and CDR2 is SVGAGI. Trimming took off 5 bases at V and 13 bases at J, with 23 bases between the two ends. The CDR3 region is CASSRQEGPNTRYF. The CDR3 region has the DNA TGTGCCAGCAGTCGACAAGAGGGACCCAATACACGGTACTTC.

The gene calls are TRBV5-4 and TRBJ2-6; D not certain. The ends were cut back, 2 bases at V and 3 bases at J, with 3 bases in the middle. The CDR3 consists of 13 residues. Germline assignment: CDR1 SGHNT and CDR2 YYREEE (reference sequence). CDR3 DNA sequence: TGTGCCAGCAGCTTCGTTGGGGCCAACGTCCTGACTTTC. Translating it yields CASSFVGANVLTF.

CDR3 DNA sequence: TGTGCCAGCACCTGGCTGACAGGAGGATTCACTGAAGCTTTCTTT. Protein: CASTWLTGGFTEAFF. J is TRBJ1-1 and V is TRBV28, with D maybe TRBD1 (6 bases). V lost 7 bases and J 4 bases, leaving 19 bases between the germline ends. The germline V gene has CDR1 MDHEN and CDR2 SYDVKM. This CDR3 comprises 15 residues.

This clone came up many times. The CDR3 protein is CASSSRLAGLAETQYF. In nucleotides, the CDR3 is TGTGCCAGCAGCTCAAGACTAGCGGGACTGGCGGAGACCCAGTACTTC. The V gene is TRBV5-6, the J gene TRBJ2-5; 11 bases align to TRBD2. V gave up 3 bases and J gave up 5 bases; unmatched junction bases: 9. The CDR3 spans 16 residues. Germline CDR1 reads SGHDT; CDR2 reads YYEEEE. Looking up the rest from reference TRBV5-6 and TRBJ2-5 gives the full variable domain: DAGVTQSPTHLIKTRGQQVTLRCSPKSGHDTVSWYQQALGQGPQFIFQYYEEEERQRGNFPDRFSGHQFPNYSSELNVNALLLGDSALYLCASSSRLAGLAETQYFGPGTRLLVL.

The chain recombines TRBV19 with TRBJ2-7, with TRBD2 as a possible D gene (5 bases). The germline V gene encodes CDR1 LNHDA and CDR2 SQIVND (reference sequence). The V and J ends lost 1 base and 2 bases respectively, with 12 bases between them. The CDR3 length is 15 residues. The CDR3 protein is CASSIGGLGTYEQYF. CDR3 in DNA: TGTGCCAGTAGTATAGGCGGGCTGGGCACCTACGAGCAGTACTTC.

This chain links TRBV11-2 with TRBJ2-2; TRBD1 or TRBD2 may be the D gene (6 bases each). The CDR3 spans 17 residues. V was pared by 0 bases and J by 5 bases, with 16 bases between. Germline-derived CDR1 and CDR2 are SGHAT and FQNNGV. The CDR3 spells CASSLEPGALFTGELFF. In DNA, the CDR3 is TGTGCCAGCAGCTTAGAGCCGGGGGCGCTTTTTACCGGGGAGCTGTTTTTT.

Many counts were recorded for this clone. The chain carries TRBV12-5 and TRBJ1-1; D is undetermined. Germline values: CDR1 LGHNT, CDR2 FRNRAP. The CDR3 contains 14 residues. V was shortened by 7 bases and J by 5 bases, with 17 bases between the two germline ends. This CDR3 reads CASASPSPGTEAFF. DNA of the CDR3: TGTGCTAGTGCCAGTCCTTCACCGGGAACTGAAGCTTTCTTT.

This clone was detected only a few times. The V gene is TRBV30, the J gene TRBJ2-1, with TRBD2 matching 8 bases. Germline V gene data show CDR1 as GTSNPN and CDR2 as SVGIG (reference sequence). This CDR3 has 14 residues. V was pared by 0 bases and J by 9 bases, with 7 bases of the junction left unmatched. CDR3: CAWSVTGGWSEQFF. The CDR3 DNA follows: TGTGCCTGGAGTGTAACGGGAGGGTGGAGTGAGCAGTTCTTC.

The CDR3 DNA sequence: TGTGCCAGCAGTGAAGTGGGGGTAGGGGGGGAGACCCAGTACTTC. Translation gives CASSEVGVGGETQYF. V is TRBV2 and J is TRBJ2-5; tentatively, D is TRBD1 or TRBD2 (6 bases each). Looked up from germline, CDR1 is SNHLY and CDR2 is FYNNEI. CDR3 length: 15 residues. Trimming removed 1 base from V and 5 bases from J, with 14 bases in between.

The chain links TRBV7-9 to TRBJ2-1; possibly TRBD1 for D (6 bases). CDR1 and CDR2 (germline): SEHNR, FQNEAQ (reference sequence). Trimming removed 5 bases at V and 2 bases at J, with 13 bases between. The CDR3 runs to 15 residues. CDR3 sequence (DNA): TGTGCCAGCAGCCGACCCCAGGGGACCTACAATGAGCAGTTCTTC. Protein product: CASSRPQGTYNEQFF.

The chain recombines TRBV7-9 with TRBJ1-2, with D unresolved. Trimming took 1 base from V and 7 from J, leaving 10 bases between them. The CDR3 sequence is 13 residues long. Germline lookup yields CDR1 SEHNR and CDR2 FQNEAQ (reference sequence). The CDR3 DNA reads TGTGCCAGCAGCTTAGGCGGGAGCGGTGGCTACACCTTC. Encoded protein: CASSLGGSGGYTF.

V and J are TRBV30 and TRBJ2-7; 14 nucleotides match TRBD2. This CDR3 is 14 amino acids long. V shed 0 bases, J shed 6 bases, and the junction held 1 base outside the gene matches. Germline V gene lookup returns CDR1 GTSNPN and CDR2 SVGIG (reference sequence). The CDR3 region is CAWSVGLAGAEQYF. The CDR3 region has the DNA TGTGCCTGGAGTGTGGGACTAGCGGGAGCCGAGCAGTACTTC.

The chain combines TRBV28 with TRBJ2-5; 13 nucleotides agree with TRBD2. Trimming cost V 6 bases and J 11 bases; bases outside gene matches: 18. Germline CDR1 and CDR2: MDHEN and SYDVKM. This CDR3 has 17 residues. The CDR3 nucleotides are TGTGCCAGCAGCTACAAATTCACTAGCGGGAGGGCCGGGGAGCAGTACTTC. Protein product: CASSYKFTSGRAGEQYF.

The chain joins TRBV27 to TRBJ2-2, with 7 positions matching TRBD1. J lost 2 bases, V lost 3 bases, and 9 bases had no gene match. CDR3 length equals 17 residues. CDR1 MNHEY and CDR2 SMNVEV come from the germline V gene (reference sequence). CDR3 nucleotide sequence: TGTGCCAGCAGTTTTTATGCTGGGACAGCCAACACCGGGGAGCTGTTTTTT. This sequence encodes CASSFYAGTANTGELFF.

The gene calls are TRBV30 and TRBJ2-5, with D uncertain. The assigned J gene may be wrong: the sequence end matches TRBJ2-7 better. Germline V CDR1 and CDR2: GTSNPN, SVGIG (reference sequence). This CDR3 has 14 amino acids. The CDR3 loop reads CAWNGYGPLSEQYF. For the CDR3, the DNA is TGTGCCTGGAATGGGTACGGCCCCCTGAGCGAGCAGTACTTC.

The genes are TRBV18 and TRBJ2-5; no reliable D call. The V and J ends lost 5 bases and 0 bases respectively, with 7 bases between them. The CDR3 loop spans 13 amino acids. The germline V gene encodes CDR1 KGHSH and CDR2 LQKENI. The CDR3: CASSIMYQETQYF. CDR3 coding DNA: TGTGCCAGCTCAATCATGTACCAAGAGACCCAGTACTTC.

This clone was found a few times. The V gene is TRBV7-7, the J gene TRBJ2-7; 10 nucleotides match TRBD2. Germline V gene lookup returns CDR1 SSHAT and CDR2 FNYEAQ (reference sequence). The CDR3 is 17 amino acids. J gave up 4 bases and V 1 base, and 10 bases lay outside the gene matches. CDR3 region: CASSLVESSGRWYEQYF. The CDR3 DNA follows: TGTGCCAGCAGCTTAGTGGAGAGTAGCGGGAGGTGGTACGAGCAGTACTTC.